The rows below give T cell receptor beta chains drawn from one sample of a study of T cells expressing NK-cell markers. TCRdb reworked the 5' RACE reads into one entry per CDR3 protein, no DNA. The specimen's table records some 150,000 distinct CDR3 sequences. Sequenced input: blood T cells: a sorted CD56 or NKG2C T cell subset, CD4+ or CD8+ T cells, or bulk PBMC T cells (not recorded which). The receptors come from a man younger than 35 in good health. CDR3s include the opening cysteine and the closing phenylalanine or tryptophan. Fields, in order: J gene, V gene, CDR3 protein.

J: TRBJ2-5; V: TRBV2; CDR3: CASEGPGEETQYF
J: TRBJ2-7; V: TRBV27; CDR3: CASSETDRSYEQYF
J: TRBJ2-7; V: TRBV27; CDR3: CASSLSHRNEQYF
J: TRBJ2-7; V: TRBV20-1; CDR3: CSARVGRIYEQYF
J: TRBJ2-7; V: TRBV7-9; CDR3: CASSTGTGHEQYF
J: TRBJ1-5; V: TRBV19; CDR3: CASSITENQPQHF
J: TRBJ2-1; V: TRBV7-9; CDR3: CASSYKPRGLNEQFF
J: TRBJ2-1; V: TRBV4-1; CDR3: CASSQENHGQFF
J: TRBJ2-2; V: TRBV12-3/TRBV12-4; CDR3: CASSLGRRGYTGELFF
J: TRBJ2-3; V: TRBV7-6; CDR3: CASSLTPQLEGDTQYF
J: TRBJ2-5; V: TRBV7-3; CDR3: CASSLMGHTLVGKETQYF
J: TRBJ2-7; V: TRBV24-1; CDR3: CATSDRTGVDEQYF
J: TRBJ2-2; V: TRBV4-2; CDR3: CASSQDGVGENTGELFF
J: TRBJ2-1; V: TRBV4-3; CDR3: CASSPGQGNSYEQFF
J: TRBJ2-7; V: TRBV4-3; CDR3: CASSQDWASGNYEQYF
J: TRBJ1-1; V: TRBV11-2; CDR3: CASSLELGRTDEAFF